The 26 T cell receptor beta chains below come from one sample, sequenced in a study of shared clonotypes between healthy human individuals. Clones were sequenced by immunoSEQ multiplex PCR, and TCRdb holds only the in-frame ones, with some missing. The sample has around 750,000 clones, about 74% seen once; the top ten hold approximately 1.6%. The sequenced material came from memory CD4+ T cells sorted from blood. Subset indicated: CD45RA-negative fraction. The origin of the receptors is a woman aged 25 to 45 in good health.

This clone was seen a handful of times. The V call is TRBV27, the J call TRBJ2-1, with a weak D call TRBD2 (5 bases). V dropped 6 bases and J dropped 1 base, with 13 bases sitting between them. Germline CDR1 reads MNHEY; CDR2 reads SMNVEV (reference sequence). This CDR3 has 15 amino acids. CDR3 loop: CASRKTRDSYNEQFF. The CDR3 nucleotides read TGTGCCAGCAGGAAAACTAGGGATTCCTACAATGAGCAGTTCTTC.

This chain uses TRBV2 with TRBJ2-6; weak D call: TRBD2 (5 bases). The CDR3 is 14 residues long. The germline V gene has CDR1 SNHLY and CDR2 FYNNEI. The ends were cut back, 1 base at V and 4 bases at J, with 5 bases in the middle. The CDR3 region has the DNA TGTGCCAGCAGTGAAGTAGCGGGGGCCAACGTCCTGACTTTC. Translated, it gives CASSEVAGANVLTF. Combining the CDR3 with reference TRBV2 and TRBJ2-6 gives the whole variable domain EPEVTQTPSHQVTQMGQEVILRCVPISNHLYFYWYRQILGQKVEFLVSFYNNEISEKSEIFDDQFSVERPDGSNFTLKIRSTKLEDSAMYFCASSEVAGANVLTFGAGSRLTVL.

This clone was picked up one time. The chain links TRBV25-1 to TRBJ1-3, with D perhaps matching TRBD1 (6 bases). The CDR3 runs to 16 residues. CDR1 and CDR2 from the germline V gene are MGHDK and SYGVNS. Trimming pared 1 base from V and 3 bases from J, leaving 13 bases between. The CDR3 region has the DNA TGTGCCAGCAGTGAATCGGGGGGCGAGGATGGAAACACCATATATTTT. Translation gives CASSESGGEDGNTIYF.

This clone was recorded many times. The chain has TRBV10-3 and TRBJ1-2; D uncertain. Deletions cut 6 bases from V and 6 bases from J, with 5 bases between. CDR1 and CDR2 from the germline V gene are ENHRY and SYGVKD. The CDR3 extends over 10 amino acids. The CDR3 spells CAIRGDGYTF. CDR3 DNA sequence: TGTGCCATCAGGGGAGATGGCTACACCTTC.

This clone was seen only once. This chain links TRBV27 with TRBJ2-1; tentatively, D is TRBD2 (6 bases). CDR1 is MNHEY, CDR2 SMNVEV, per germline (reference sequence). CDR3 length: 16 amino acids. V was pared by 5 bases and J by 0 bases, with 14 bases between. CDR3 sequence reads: CASSPFGGSSYNEQFF. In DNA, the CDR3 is TGTGCCAGCAGTCCTTTCGGGGGTAGCTCCTACAATGAGCAGTTCTTC.

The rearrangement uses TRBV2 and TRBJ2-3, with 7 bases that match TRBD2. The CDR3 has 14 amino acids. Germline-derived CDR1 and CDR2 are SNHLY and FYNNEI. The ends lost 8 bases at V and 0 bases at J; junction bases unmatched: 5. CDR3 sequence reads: CASLLAISTDTQYF. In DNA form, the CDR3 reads TGTGCCAGCTTACTAGCGATTAGCACAGATACGCAGTATTTT.

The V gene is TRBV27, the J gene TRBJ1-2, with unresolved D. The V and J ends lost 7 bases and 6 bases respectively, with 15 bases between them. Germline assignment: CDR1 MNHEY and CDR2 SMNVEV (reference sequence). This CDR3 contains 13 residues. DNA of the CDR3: TGTGCCAGCACCCGAGACGGAAGACATGGCTACACCTTC. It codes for CASTRDGRHGYTF.

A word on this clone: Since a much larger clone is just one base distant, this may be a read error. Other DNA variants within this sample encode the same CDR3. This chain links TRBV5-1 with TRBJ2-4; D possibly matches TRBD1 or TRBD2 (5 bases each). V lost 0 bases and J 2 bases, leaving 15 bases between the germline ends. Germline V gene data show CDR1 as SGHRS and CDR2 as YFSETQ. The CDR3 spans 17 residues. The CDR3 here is CASSLEGTVRSKNIQYF. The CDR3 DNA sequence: TGCGCCAGCAGCTTGGAGGGGACGGTACGTTCCAAAAACATTCAGTACTTC.

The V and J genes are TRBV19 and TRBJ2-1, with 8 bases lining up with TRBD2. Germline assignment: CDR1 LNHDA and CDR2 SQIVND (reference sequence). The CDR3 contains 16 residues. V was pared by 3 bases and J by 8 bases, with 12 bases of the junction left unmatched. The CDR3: CASSIGPGAGVDEQFF. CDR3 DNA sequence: TGTGCCAGTAGTATCGGTCCGGGAGCGGGAGTGGATGAGCAGTTCTTC. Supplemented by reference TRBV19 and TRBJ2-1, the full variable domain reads DGGITQSPKYLFRKEGQNVTLSCEQNLNHDAMYWYRQDPGQGLRLIYYSQIVNDFQKGDIAEGYSVSREKKESFPLTVTSAQKNPTAFYLCASSIGPGAGVDEQFFGPGTRLTVL.

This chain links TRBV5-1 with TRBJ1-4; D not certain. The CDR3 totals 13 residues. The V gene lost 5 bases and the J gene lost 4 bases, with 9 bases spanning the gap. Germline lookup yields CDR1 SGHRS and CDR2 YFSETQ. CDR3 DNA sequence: TGCGCCAGCAGTTACGGTGTTAATGAAAAACTGTTTTTT. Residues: CASSYGVNEKLFF.

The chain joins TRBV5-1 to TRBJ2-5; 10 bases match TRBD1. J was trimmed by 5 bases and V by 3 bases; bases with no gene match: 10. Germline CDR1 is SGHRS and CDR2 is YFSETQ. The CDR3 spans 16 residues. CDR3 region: CASSSQRGTGDETQYF. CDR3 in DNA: TGCGCCAGCAGCTCCCAGAGGGGGACAGGGGATGAGACCCAGTACTTC.

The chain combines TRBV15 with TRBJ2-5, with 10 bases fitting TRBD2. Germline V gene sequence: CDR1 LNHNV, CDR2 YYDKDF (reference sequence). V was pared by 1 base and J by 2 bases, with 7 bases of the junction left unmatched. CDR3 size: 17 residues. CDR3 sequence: CATSRGGGAGGQETQYF. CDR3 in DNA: TGTGCCACCAGCAGAGGAGGGGGAGCGGGAGGGCAAGAGACCCAGTACTTC.

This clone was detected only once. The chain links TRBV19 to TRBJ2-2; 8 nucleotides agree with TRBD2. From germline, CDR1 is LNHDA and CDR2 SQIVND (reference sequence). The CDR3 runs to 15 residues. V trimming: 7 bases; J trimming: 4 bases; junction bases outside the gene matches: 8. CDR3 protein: CASKALAGSTGELFF. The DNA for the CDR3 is TGTGCCAGTAAGGCTTTAGCGGGATCCACCGGGGAGCTGTTTTTT.

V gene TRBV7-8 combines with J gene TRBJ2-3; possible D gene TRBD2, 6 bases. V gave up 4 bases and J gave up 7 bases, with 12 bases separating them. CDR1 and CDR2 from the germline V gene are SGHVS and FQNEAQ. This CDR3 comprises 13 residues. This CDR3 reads CASSWGGVNTQYF. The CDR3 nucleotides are TGTGCCAGCAGCTGGGGCGGGGTAAATACGCAGTATTTT.

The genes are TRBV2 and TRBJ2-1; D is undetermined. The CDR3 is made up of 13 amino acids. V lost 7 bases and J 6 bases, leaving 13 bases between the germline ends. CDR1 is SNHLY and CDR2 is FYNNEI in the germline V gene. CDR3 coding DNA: TGTGCCAGCAATAGAAATATTGGCAATGAGCAGTTCTTC. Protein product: CASNRNIGNEQFF.

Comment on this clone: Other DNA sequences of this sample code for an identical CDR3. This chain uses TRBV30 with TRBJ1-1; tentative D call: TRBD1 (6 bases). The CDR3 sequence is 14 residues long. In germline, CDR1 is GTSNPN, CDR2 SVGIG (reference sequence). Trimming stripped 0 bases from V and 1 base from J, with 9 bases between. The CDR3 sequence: CAWSVLGANTEAFF. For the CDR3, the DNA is TGTGCCTGGAGTGTTCTGGGGGCGAACACTGAAGCTTTCTTT.

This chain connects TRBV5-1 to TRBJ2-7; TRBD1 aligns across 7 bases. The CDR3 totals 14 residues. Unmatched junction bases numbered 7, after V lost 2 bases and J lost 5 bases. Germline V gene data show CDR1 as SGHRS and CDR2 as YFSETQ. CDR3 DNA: TGCGCCAGCAGCTTCGGACAGGTAACCGACGAGCAGTACTTC. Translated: CASSFGQVTDEQYF. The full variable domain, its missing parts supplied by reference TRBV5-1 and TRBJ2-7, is KAGVTQTPRYLIKTRGQQVTLSCSPISGHRSVSWYQQTPGQGLQFLFEYFSETQRNKGNFPGRFSGRQFSNSRSEMNVSTLELGDSALYLCASSFGQVTDEQYFGPGTRLTVT.

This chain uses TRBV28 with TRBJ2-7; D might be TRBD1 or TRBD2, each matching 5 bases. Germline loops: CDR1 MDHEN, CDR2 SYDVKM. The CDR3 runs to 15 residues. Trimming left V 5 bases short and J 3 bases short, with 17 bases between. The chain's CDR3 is CASSPVVGVNYEQYF. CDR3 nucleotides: TGTGCCAGCAGTCCCGTCGTGGGGGTAAACTACGAGCAGTACTTC.

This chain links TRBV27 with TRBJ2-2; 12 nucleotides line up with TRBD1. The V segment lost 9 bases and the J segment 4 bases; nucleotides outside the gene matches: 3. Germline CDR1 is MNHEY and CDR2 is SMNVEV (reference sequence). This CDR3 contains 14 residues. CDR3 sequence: CASKGQGATGELFF. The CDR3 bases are TGTGCCAGTAAGGGACAGGGGGCCACCGGGGAGCTGTTTTTT.

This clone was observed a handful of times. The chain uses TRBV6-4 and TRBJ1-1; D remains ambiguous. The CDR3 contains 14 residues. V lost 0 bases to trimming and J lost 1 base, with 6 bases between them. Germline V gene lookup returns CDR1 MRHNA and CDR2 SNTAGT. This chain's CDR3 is CASSDSSENTEAFF. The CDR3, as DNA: TGTGCCAGCAGTGACTCTTCGGAGAACACTGAAGCTTTCTTT.

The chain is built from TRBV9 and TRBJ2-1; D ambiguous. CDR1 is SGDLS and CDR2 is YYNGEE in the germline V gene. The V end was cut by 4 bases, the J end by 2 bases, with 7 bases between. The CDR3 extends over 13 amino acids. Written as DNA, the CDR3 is TGTGCCAGCAGCCTAGAACCCTACAATGAGCAGTTCTTC. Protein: CASSLEPYNEQFF.

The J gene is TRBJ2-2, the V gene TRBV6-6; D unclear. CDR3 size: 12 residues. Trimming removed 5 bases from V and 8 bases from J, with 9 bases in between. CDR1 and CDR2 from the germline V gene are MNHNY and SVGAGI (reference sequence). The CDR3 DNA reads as TGTGCCAGCAGTCCCCCACCTGGGGAGCTGTTTTTT. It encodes CASSPPPGELFF.

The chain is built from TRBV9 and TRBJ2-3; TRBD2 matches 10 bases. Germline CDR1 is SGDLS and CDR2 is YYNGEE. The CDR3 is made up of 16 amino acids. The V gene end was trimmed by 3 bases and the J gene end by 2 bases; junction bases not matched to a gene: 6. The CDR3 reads CASSARAGGSTDTQYF. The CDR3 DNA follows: TGTGCCAGCAGCGCGAGAGCGGGAGGGTCCACAGATACGCAGTATTTT.

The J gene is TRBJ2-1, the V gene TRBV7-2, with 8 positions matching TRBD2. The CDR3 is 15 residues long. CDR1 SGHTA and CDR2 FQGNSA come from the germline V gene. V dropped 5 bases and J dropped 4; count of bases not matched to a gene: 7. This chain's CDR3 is CASSARTSGYNEQFF. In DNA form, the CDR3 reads TGTGCCAGCAGCGCCAGAACTAGCGGTTACAATGAGCAGTTCTTC.

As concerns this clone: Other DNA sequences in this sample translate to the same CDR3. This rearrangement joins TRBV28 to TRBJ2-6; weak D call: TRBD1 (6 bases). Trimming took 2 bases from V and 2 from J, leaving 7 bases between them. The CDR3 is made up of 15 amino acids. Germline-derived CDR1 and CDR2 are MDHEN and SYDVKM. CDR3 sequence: CASSLTGTGANVLTF. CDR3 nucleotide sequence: TGTGCCAGCAGTTTAACAGGGACTGGGGCCAACGTCCTGACTTTC.

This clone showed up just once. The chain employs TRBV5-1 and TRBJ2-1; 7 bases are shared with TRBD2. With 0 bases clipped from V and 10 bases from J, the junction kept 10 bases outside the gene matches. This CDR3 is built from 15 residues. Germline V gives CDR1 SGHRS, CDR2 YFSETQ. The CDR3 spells CASSLDAGVSGEQFF. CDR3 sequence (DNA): TGCGCCAGCAGCTTGGATGCGGGAGTATCGGGAGAGCAGTTCTTC.